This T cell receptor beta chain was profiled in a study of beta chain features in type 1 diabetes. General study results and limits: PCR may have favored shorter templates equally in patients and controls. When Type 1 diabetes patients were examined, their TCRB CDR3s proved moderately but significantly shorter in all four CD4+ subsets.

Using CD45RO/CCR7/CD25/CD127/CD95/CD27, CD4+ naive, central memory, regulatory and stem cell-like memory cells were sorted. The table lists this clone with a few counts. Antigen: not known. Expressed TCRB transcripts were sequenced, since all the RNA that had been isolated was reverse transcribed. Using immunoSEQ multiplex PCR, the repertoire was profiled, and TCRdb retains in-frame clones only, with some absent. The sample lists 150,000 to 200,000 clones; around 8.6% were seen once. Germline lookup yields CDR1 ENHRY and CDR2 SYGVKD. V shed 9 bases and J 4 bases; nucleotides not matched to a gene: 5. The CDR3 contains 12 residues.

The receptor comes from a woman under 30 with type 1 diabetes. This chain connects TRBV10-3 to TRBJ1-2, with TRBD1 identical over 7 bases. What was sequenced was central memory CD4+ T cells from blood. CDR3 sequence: CAIWGDSYGYTF. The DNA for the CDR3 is TGTGCCATATGGGGGGACAGCTATGGCTACACCTTC.